Shown below are 32 T cell receptor beta chains from a single sample sequenced in a study of shared clonotypes between healthy human individuals. Clones were sequenced by immunoSEQ multiplex PCR, and TCRdb holds only the in-frame ones, with some missing. Among 560,000 or so clones listed, about 96% were seen once. Naive CD8 cells comprised CD45RO-negative, CCR7-positively selected cells, excluding terminally differentiated effector memory CD45RA+ cells. The sequenced material came from naive CD8+ T cells sorted from blood. These receptors originate from a woman aged 25 to 39 in good health.

The chain links TRBV4-2 to TRBJ2-7, with 10 bases matching TRBD2. Losses at the gene ends were 3 bases for V and 4 bases for J; bases not matched to a gene: 12. The CDR3 contains 17 residues. The V gene's germline CDR1 is LGHNA and CDR2 YNFKEQ. DNA of the CDR3: TGTGCCAGCAGCCACACCGCTCAAAGCGGGAGGGAATACGAGCAGTACTTC. Its translation is CASSHTAQSGREYEQYF.

The chain is built from TRBV27 and TRBJ1-5; 8 nucleotides agree with TRBD1. V gave up 6 bases and J gave up 6 bases; unmatched junction bases: 4. This CDR3 is 13 amino acids long. The germline V gene has CDR1 MNHEY and CDR2 SMNVEV (reference sequence). The CDR3, as DNA: TGTGCCAGCAGGACAGGGGCCGGTCAGCCCCAGCATTTT. Protein sequence: CASRTGAGQPQHF.

The V call is TRBV19, the J call TRBJ1-2; D possibly corresponds to TRBD1 (5 bases). The V gene lost 7 bases and the J gene lost 4 bases, with 16 bases spanning the gap. The CDR3 sequence is 14 residues long. Germline loops: CDR1 LNHDA, CDR2 SQIVND (reference sequence). The chain's CDR3 is CASNPDTNPYGYTF. For the CDR3, the DNA is TGTGCCAGTAATCCGGACACAAACCCCTATGGCTACACCTTC.

The sample holds one count of this clone. V usage is TRBV10-1 and J usage is TRBJ2-7, with TRBD1 matching 11 bases. The V gene end was trimmed by 6 bases and the J gene end by 6 bases; junction bases not matched to a gene: 7. Germline V gene sequence: CDR1 WNHNN, CDR2 SYGVQD (reference sequence). The CDR3 has 14 residues. CDR3: CASRPGQGVGEQYF. For the CDR3, the DNA is TGCGCCAGCAGGCCGGGACAGGGGGTCGGCGAGCAGTACTTC.

This sequence joins TRBV5-1 and TRBJ1-5; weak D call: TRBD1 (5 bases). This CDR3 spans 15 amino acids. The V gene lost 0 bases and the J gene lost 9 bases, with 16 bases spanning the gap. Germline V CDR1 and CDR2: SGHRS, YFSETQ. The CDR3 region has the DNA TGCGCCAGCAGCTTGGCCGACAGTTATCAGGGGCCCCAGCATTTT. Its protein is CASSLADSYQGPQHF.

The CDR3 DNA follows: TGTGCCAGCAGGGTTGGGATCAACTCCTACGAGCAGTACTTC. Protein sequence: CASRVGINSYEQYF. The V and J genes are TRBV6-5 and TRBJ2-7; D uncertain. The length of the CDR3 is 14 residues. Looked up from germline, CDR1 is MNHEY and CDR2 is SVGAGI. V was cut by 6 bases and J by 0 bases, with 12 bases left in between.

V is TRBV28 and J is TRBJ2-1; 7 bases line up with TRBD1. With V trimmed by 5 bases and J by 1 base, 14 bases remained unmatched. The CDR3 length is 18 residues. CDR1 is MDHEN and CDR2 is SYDVKM in the germline V gene. The CDR3 bases are TGTGCCAGCAGTCCCGTAGGCCCGACAGGGAAGTCCTACAATGAGCAGTTCTTC. It translates to CASSPVGPTGKSYNEQFF.

The V call is TRBV5-6, the J call TRBJ1-1; D is ambiguous. Trimming took off 0 bases at V and 4 bases at J, with 10 bases between the two ends. This CDR3 is 14 amino acids long. Looked up from germline, CDR1 is SGHDT and CDR2 is YYEEEE. The CDR3 reads CASSLERLGTEAFF. The CDR3 DNA sequence: TGTGCCAGCAGCTTGGAGAGGTTGGGCACTGAAGCTTTCTTT.

The chain links TRBV21-1 to TRBJ2-5; TRBD2 was called by the table and not checked on the DNA. TRBV21-1 is shown as a pseudogene. The CDR3 sequence is 15 residues long. The CDR3 DNA sequence: TGTGCCAGCAGCAAAAGTCAGGAGGCGGAAGAGACCCAGTACTTC. Translating it yields CASSKSQEAEETQYF.

This clone was observed a single time. The chain couples TRBV27 to TRBJ2-7; 9 nucleotides match TRBD1. This CDR3 contains 17 residues. Germline V gene sequence: CDR1 MNHEY, CDR2 SMNVEV (reference sequence). Trimming removed 2 bases from V and 3 bases from J; junction bases left unmatched: 11. This CDR3 reads CASSLTQQGAAFYEQYF. CDR3 DNA sequence: TGTGCCAGCAGTTTAACTCAACAGGGGGCGGCTTTCTACGAGCAGTACTTC.

The V gene is TRBV29-1, the J gene TRBJ2-7; 7 nucleotides match TRBD1. The germline CDR1 and CDR2 sequences are SQVTM and ANQGSEA. The V and J ends lost 0 bases and 4 bases, in that order; junction bases with no gene match: 6. The CDR3 has 14 amino acids. In DNA form, the CDR3 reads TGCAGCGTTGAAGATCGGCAGGGGGAGTACGAGCAGTACTTC. This sequence encodes CSVEDRQGEYEQYF.

This CDR3 reads CASSLGTGSYNEQFF. The DNA for the CDR3 is TGTGCCAGCAGCTTAGGGACAGGGTCCTACAATGAGCAGTTCTTC. The chain combines TRBV11-2 with TRBJ2-1; 8 positions match TRBD1. Germline assignment: CDR1 SGHAT and CDR2 FQNNGV. The CDR3 loop spans 15 amino acids. V lost 1 base, J lost 1 base, and 0 bases stayed unmatched.

The chain recombines TRBV29-1 with TRBJ2-1; 9 bases are shared with TRBD2. CDR1 and CDR2 (germline): SQVTM, ANQGSEA. CDR3 length: 15 residues. With V trimmed by 4 bases and J by 1 base, 5 bases remained unmatched. CDR3 sequence (DNA): TGCAGCGTTGTGGGGACTAGCCCGTCCTACAATGAGCAGTTCTTC. Residues: CSVVGTSPSYNEQFF.

About this clone itself: Other DNA sequences from this sample encode an identical CDR3 as well. The gene calls are TRBV9 and TRBJ2-2, with TRBD2 matching over 7 bases. The V and J ends lost 0 bases and 4 bases, in that order; junction bases with no gene match: 3. The CDR3 has 15 residues. Germline lookup yields CDR1 SGDLS and CDR2 YYNGEE. This chain's CDR3 is CASSVGGGITGELFF. The CDR3 region has the DNA TGTGCCAGCAGCGTAGGGGGGGGGATCACCGGGGAGCTGTTTTTT.

This chain links TRBV9 with TRBJ2-3; 9 bases align to TRBD1. V lost 6 bases, J lost 3 bases, and 11 bases stayed unmatched. Germline values: CDR1 SGDLS, CDR2 YYNGEE. The CDR3 spans 16 residues. In nucleotides, the CDR3 is TGTGCCAGCAACGGAGGGACAGGGTTTTATACAGATACGCAGTATTTT. It translates to CASNGGTGFYTDTQYF.

The rearrangement joins TRBV14 to TRBJ2-7; 9 nucleotides align to TRBD1. Germline V lookup: CDR1 SGHDN, CDR2 FVKESK. V was clipped by 4 bases and J by 3 bases; unmatched bases: 4. This CDR3 is built from 14 residues. Here the CDR3 reads CASSPGQGVYEQYF. CDR3 DNA: TGTGCCAGCAGCCCGGGACAGGGAGTCTACGAGCAGTACTTC.

The chain couples TRBV28 to TRBJ2-1, with 10 bases aligning to TRBD2. The V gene's germline CDR1 is MDHEN and CDR2 SYDVKM. The CDR3 is 12 amino acids. CDR3 protein: CATSGMHNEQFF. The DNA of the CDR3 is TGTGCAACTAGCGGGATGCATAATGAGCAGTTCTTC. Filled out from reference TRBV28 and TRBJ2-1, the complete variable domain reads DVKVTQSSRYLVKRTGEKVFLECVQDMDHENMFWYRQDPGLGLRLIYFSYDVKMKEKGDIPEGYSVSREKKERFSLILESASTNQTSMYLCATSGMHNEQFFGPGTRLTVL.

The CDR3 is CASSLSQGLEAFF. Written as DNA, the CDR3 is TGTGCCAGCAGTTTATCCCAGGGCCTTGAAGCTTTCTTT. The V gene is TRBV27, the J gene TRBJ1-1; maybe TRBD1 (5 bases). The CDR3 consists of 13 residues. Germline V gene sequence: CDR1 MNHEY, CDR2 SMNVEV (reference sequence). The germline V and J ends were trimmed by 0 bases and 7 bases, with 9 bases remaining between them.

The rearrangement links TRBV13 to TRBJ2-7; D assignment may be TRBD1 or TRBD2 (5 bases each). The CDR3 is 15 residues long. V was shortened by 5 bases and J by 4 bases, with 18 bases between the two germline ends. The germline gives CDR1 PRHDT, CDR2 FYEKMQ (reference sequence). The CDR3 sequence is CASSTRDVHHYEQYF. CDR3 bases: TGTGCCAGCAGCACCCGGGACGTTCACCATTACGAGCAGTACTTC.

The rearrangement joins TRBV2 to TRBJ2-7; possible D gene TRBD2, 5 bases. Trimming took 7 bases from V and 2 from J, leaving 12 bases between them. Germline-derived CDR1 and CDR2 are SNHLY and FYNNEI. The length of the CDR3 is 13 residues. The CDR3 loop is CASTSLDPYEQYF. As DNA, the CDR3 is TGTGCCAGCACTAGCTTGGACCCCTACGAGCAGTACTTC.

This chain joins TRBV13 and TRBJ2-5, with 12 bases identical to TRBD2. Trimming removed 5 bases from V and 7 bases from J; junction bases left unmatched: 11. This CDR3 is 16 amino acids long. From germline, CDR1 is PRHDT and CDR2 FYEKMQ (reference sequence). Here the CDR3 reads CASSTSRLAGEGTQYF. As DNA, the CDR3 is TGTGCCAGCAGCACCTCCCGACTAGCGGGAGAGGGGACCCAGTACTTC.

In DNA, the CDR3 is TGTGCCAGCAGCCTTGGGAGGTACAAGTCTTACGAGCAGTACTTC. Its translation is CASSLGRYKSYEQYF. The V and J genes are TRBV7-2 and TRBJ2-7, with D perhaps TRBD2 (6 bases). The CDR3 sequence is 15 residues long. With 5 bases removed from V and 4 bases from J, the gap between germline ends came to 18 bases. Looked up from germline, CDR1 is SGHTA and CDR2 is FQGNSA.

The V gene is TRBV6-1, the J gene TRBJ2-1, with 8 bases matching TRBD2. Trimming at V came to 4 bases and at J to 4 bases, leaving 6 bases not matched to a gene. CDR1 is MNHNS, CDR2 SASEGT, per germline. This CDR3 is 15 amino acids long. The CDR3, as DNA: TGTGCCAGCAGTGTTTTATCGGGAGGGTACAATGAGCAGTTCTTC. It codes for CASSVLSGGYNEQFF.

This chain connects TRBV27 to TRBJ2-7; 7 bases are shared with TRBD2. Germline assignment: CDR1 MNHEY and CDR2 SMNVEV (reference sequence). V dropped 10 bases and J dropped 1; count of bases not matched to a gene: 19. CDR3 length: 17 residues. Here the CDR3 reads CATRPLRASGSSYEQYF. CDR3 bases: TGTGCCACCCGACCACTTCGGGCTAGCGGCAGTTCCTACGAGCAGTACTTC.

This rearrangement joins TRBV2 to TRBJ1-5; D is uncertain. The germline CDR1 and CDR2 sequences are SNHLY and FYNNEI. V gave up 2 bases and J gave up 3 bases, with 11 bases separating them. The CDR3 loop spans 15 amino acids. CDR3 region: CASSERLGNNQPQHF. In DNA, the CDR3 is TGTGCCAGCAGTGAAAGGCTCGGCAACAATCAGCCCCAGCATTTT.

The chain uses TRBV15 and TRBJ2-1; no reliable D call. The CDR3 has 14 amino acids. The V and J ends lost 5 bases and 4 bases respectively, with 12 bases between them. CDR1 LNHNV and CDR2 YYDKDF come from the germline V gene (reference sequence). CDR3 loop: CATSGADLYNEQFF. The CDR3 nucleotides are TGTGCCACCAGCGGAGCAGACTTGTACAATGAGCAGTTCTTC.

The chain couples TRBV5-4 to TRBJ2-3; 8 nucleotides line up with TRBD2. Germline loops: CDR1 SGHNT, CDR2 YYREEE (reference sequence). The length of the CDR3 is 16 residues. With V trimmed by 3 bases and J by 2 bases, 8 bases remained unmatched. CDR3 DNA: TGTGCCAGCAGCTGGGGGGGACTAGATGACACAGATACGCAGTATTTT. Translated: CASSWGGLDDTDTQYF.

The rearrangement joins TRBV7-8 to TRBJ2-1; 9 bases agree with TRBD2. Germline V gene data show CDR1 as SGHVS and CDR2 as FQNEAQ. The CDR3 has 16 amino acids. Unmatched junction bases numbered 9, after V lost 2 bases and J lost 7 bases. CDR3 loop: CASSLNAGGPRNEQFF. The CDR3 nucleotides are TGTGCCAGCAGCTTAAACGCGGGAGGGCCGCGGAATGAGCAGTTCTTC.

This sequence joins TRBV7-8 and TRBJ2-2; D may be TRBD1 (6 bases). This CDR3 region has 14 residues. Germline lookup yields CDR1 SGHVS and CDR2 FQNEAQ. Trimming removed 5 bases from V and 4 bases from J, with 11 bases in between. For the CDR3, the DNA is TGTGCCAGCAGCATTACAGGGTCCACCGGGGAGCTGTTTTTT. Translated, it gives CASSITGSTGELFF.

The rearrangement uses TRBV28 and TRBJ2-1; TRBD1 aligns across 7 bases. CDR1 is MDHEN and CDR2 is SYDVKM in the germline V gene. The CDR3 is made up of 15 amino acids. With 6 bases clipped from V and 7 bases from J, the junction kept 12 bases outside the gene matches. This CDR3 is CASSQPLQGRNEQFF. The CDR3 DNA follows: TGTGCCAGCAGCCAACCTCTACAGGGGCGTAATGAGCAGTTCTTC.

This sequence joins TRBV29-1 and TRBJ2-3; 8 bases are a match to TRBD2. The CDR3 runs 15 residues. The germline gives CDR1 SQVTM, CDR2 ANQGSEA. V lost 6 bases and J lost 2; bases outside the gene matches: 10. CDR3 sequence (DNA): TGCAGCGTCCCCAAAACTAGCGGCCCCACAGATACGCAGTATTTT. This sequence encodes CSVPKTSGPTDTQYF.

This clone was seen just once. This chain connects TRBV7-9 to TRBJ2-5; 7 bases match TRBD1. The CDR3 has 15 amino acids. J was trimmed by 2 bases and V by 5 bases; bases with no gene match: 8. Germline V gene lookup returns CDR1 SEHNR and CDR2 FQNEAQ (reference sequence). CDR3 sequence: CASSPQGPRQETQYF. In nucleotides, the CDR3 is TGTGCCAGCAGCCCACAGGGGCCGAGGCAAGAGACCCAGTACTTC.